This entry lists 16 T cell receptor beta chains sequenced from one sample in a study of shared clonotypes between healthy human individuals. The assay was immunoSEQ multiplex PCR, and TCRdb's table has in-frame clones only and misses some. The sample includes around 1.5 million clones, 98% of them seen just once. The specimen sequenced was naive CD4+ T cells sorted from blood. Subset specified: CD45RA+ positively selected. These receptors originate from a man aged 25-40 years in good health.

The chain has TRBV27 and TRBJ2-1; TRBD2 is a possible D gene (5 bases). The CDR3 sequence is 18 residues long. From germline, CDR1 is MNHEY and CDR2 SMNVEV (reference sequence). V lost 5 bases to trimming and J lost 8 bases, with 28 bases between them. CDR3 region: CASSERRRVPPQEDEQFF. The CDR3 DNA follows: TGTGCCAGCAGTGAGCGCCGCCGGGTCCCGCCCCAGGAGGATGAGCAGTTCTTC.

In this sample, this clone turned up once. CDR3 protein: CASKNTEAFF. The CDR3 DNA follows: TGTGCCAGCAAGAACACTGAAGCTTTCTTT. The chain joins TRBV7-8 to TRBJ1-1; D not resolved. CDR3 length: 10 amino acids. Germline CDR1 SGHVS, CDR2 FQNEAQ. The V and J ends lost 7 bases and 1 base respectively, with 1 base between them.

The chain couples TRBV28 to TRBJ2-3; D not certain. This CDR3 spans 13 amino acids. The ends were cut back, 2 bases at V and 9 bases at J, with 12 bases in the middle. CDR1 MDHEN and CDR2 SYDVKM come from the germline V gene. The CDR3 reads CASSLGLQKTQYF. CDR3 nucleotides: TGTGCCAGCAGTTTAGGGTTACAGAAGACGCAGTATTTT.

The genes are TRBV4-1 and TRBJ2-1; D gene uncertain. The V gene's germline CDR1 is MGHRA and CDR2 YSYEKL. The V end lost 0 bases, the J end lost 7 bases, and 10 bases lay between the germline ends. The CDR3 runs 14 residues. CDR3 in amino acids: CASSQEDTYNEQFF. In DNA, the CDR3 is TGCGCCAGCAGCCAAGAGGATACTTATAATGAGCAGTTCTTC.

This chain joins TRBV11-3 and TRBJ2-5; D is unclear. The closer fit of TRBJ2-7 to the DNA end suggests the J call may be wrong. Germline-derived CDR1 and CDR2 are SGHNT and YENEEA. CDR3 length: 13 amino acids. The CDR3 DNA reads as TGTGCCAGCAGCTTAAGAGCCACCTACGAGCAGTACTTC. It encodes CASSLRATYEQYF.

J is TRBJ2-3 and V is TRBV7-3; tentative D call: TRBD1 (5 bases). This CDR3 is 16 amino acids long. V was pared by 5 bases and J by 0 bases, with 15 bases between. Germline V gene lookup returns CDR1 SGHTA and CDR2 FQGTGA. CDR3 DNA sequence: TGTGCCAGCAGCCTCCGGCCAGCAGGGAGCACAGATACGCAGTATTTT. Its translation is CASSLRPAGSTDTQYF.

The rearrangement joins TRBV6-6 to TRBJ2-7, with D uncertain. V gave up 10 bases and J gave up 2 bases, with 12 bases separating them. Germline CDR1 reads MNHNY; CDR2 reads SVGAGI (reference sequence). CDR3 length equals 12 residues. CDR3 in DNA: TGTGCCACCGCGGCGGCAACCTACGAGCAGTACTTC. It specifies CATAAATYEQYF.

This chain connects TRBV28 to TRBJ2-1; D may be TRBD2 (5 bases). This CDR3 contains 18 residues. Germline values: CDR1 MDHEN, CDR2 SYDVKM. Between the trimmed V and J ends, which lost 4 bases and 0 bases, there was a span of 19 bases. The CDR3 here is CASSSFWGDGVSYNEQFF. In DNA, the CDR3 is TGTGCCAGCAGTTCATTTTGGGGAGATGGGGTCTCCTACAATGAGCAGTTCTTC.

The chain recombines TRBV19 with TRBJ2-4, with no clear D. The ends were cut back, 3 bases at V and 0 bases at J, with 6 bases in the middle. The length of the CDR3 is 14 residues. Germline V lookup: CDR1 LNHDA, CDR2 SQIVND (reference sequence). The CDR3 reads CASSISQAKNIQYF. CDR3 nucleotides: TGTGCCAGTAGTATCTCTCAAGCCAAAAACATTCAGTACTTC. The variable domain in full, with the rest retrieved from reference TRBV19 and TRBJ2-4, is DGGITQSPKYLFRKEGQNVTLSCEQNLNHDAMYWYRQDPGQGLRLIYYSQIVNDFQKGDIAEGYSVSREKKESFPLTVTSAQKNPTAFYLCASSISQAKNIQYFGAGTRLSVL.

The chain couples TRBV6-5 to TRBJ2-7; no clear D. The germline V gene encodes CDR1 MNHEY and CDR2 SVGAGI. There are 14 residues in the CDR3. V lost 6 bases and J lost 2, with 14 bases in between. The CDR3 protein is CASRTYKGPYEQYF. DNA for the CDR3: TGTGCCAGCAGGACATACAAGGGTCCCTACGAGCAGTACTTC.

The V and J genes are TRBV6-6 and TRBJ2-7; 7 bases are a match to TRBD2. Unmatched junction bases numbered 10, after V lost 6 bases and J lost 5 bases. This CDR3 region has 14 residues. Germline V CDR1 and CDR2: MNHNY, SVGAGI (reference sequence). The chain's CDR3 is CASSVNRGGHEQYF. CDR3 coding DNA: TGTGCCAGCAGCGTCAATCGGGGAGGGCACGAGCAGTACTTC.

V gene TRBV18 combines with J gene TRBJ1-2; no definite D call. With 0 bases removed from V and 6 bases from J, the gap between germline ends came to 5 bases. Germline V CDR1 and CDR2: KGHSH, LQKENI. The CDR3 is made up of 12 amino acids. The CDR3 region has the DNA TGTGCCAGCTCACCACCGAGGGATGGCTACACCTTC. The encoded protein is CASSPPRDGYTF.

The chain links TRBV19 to TRBJ2-7; 7 bases fit TRBD1. The CDR3 loop spans 14 amino acids. The V gene end was trimmed by 5 bases and the J gene end by 7 bases; junction bases not matched to a gene: 11. Germline CDR1 reads LNHDA; CDR2 reads SQIVND (reference sequence). The chain's CDR3 is CASSRYRGSGEQYF. DNA for the CDR3: TGTGCCAGTAGTCGATACAGGGGCAGCGGTGAGCAGTACTTC.

The rearrangement links TRBV11-2 to TRBJ1-2, with D tentatively TRBD1 (5 bases). V was trimmed by 3 bases and J by 1 base, leaving 6 bases between them. Germline CDR1 SGHAT, CDR2 FQNNGV. The CDR3 spans 13 residues. In nucleotides, the CDR3 is TGTGCCAGCAGCTTCAGGGATAACTATGGCTACACCTTC. Its translation is CASSFRDNYGYTF.

The chain has TRBV7-8 and TRBJ2-2; 8 bases fit TRBD2. V dropped 3 bases and J dropped 2; count of bases not matched to a gene: 11. The length of the CDR3 is 18 residues. Looked up from germline, CDR1 is SGHVS and CDR2 is FQNEAQ. The CDR3 nucleotides are TGTGCCAGCAGCTTCACACTAGCGGAAACCACTAACACCGGGGAGCTGTTTTTT. Amino acid sequence: CASSFTLAETTNTGELFF.

This chain uses TRBV28 with TRBJ2-3, with D possibly called TRBD1 or TRBD2 (5 bases each). The CDR3 consists of 14 residues. Trimming took 7 bases from V and 0 from J, leaving 11 bases between them. Germline CDR1 is MDHEN and CDR2 is SYDVKM. The CDR3 DNA sequence: TGTGCCAGCACCCCATGGGGGAGCACAGATACGCAGTATTTT. It codes for CASTPWGSTDTQYF.